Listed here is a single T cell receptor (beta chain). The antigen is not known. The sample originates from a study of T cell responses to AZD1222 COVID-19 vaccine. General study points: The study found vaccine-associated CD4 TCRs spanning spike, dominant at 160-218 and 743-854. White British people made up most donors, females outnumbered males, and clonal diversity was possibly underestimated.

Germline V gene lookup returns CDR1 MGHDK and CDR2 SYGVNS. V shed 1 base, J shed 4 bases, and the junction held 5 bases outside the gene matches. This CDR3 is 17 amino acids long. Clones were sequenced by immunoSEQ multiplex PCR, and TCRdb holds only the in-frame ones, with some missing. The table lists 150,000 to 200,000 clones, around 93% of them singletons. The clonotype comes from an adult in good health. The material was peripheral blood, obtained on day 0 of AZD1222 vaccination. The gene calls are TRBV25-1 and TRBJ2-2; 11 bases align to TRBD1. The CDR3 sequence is CASSELGTGGSTGELFF. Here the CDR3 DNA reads TGTGCCAGCAGTGAATTAGGGACAGGGGGTTCCACCGGGGAGCTGTTTTTT. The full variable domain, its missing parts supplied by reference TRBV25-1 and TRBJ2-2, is EADIYQTPRYLVIGTGKKITLECSQTMGHDKMYWYQQDPGMELHLIHYSYGVNSTEKGDLSSESTVSRIRTEHFPLTLESARPSHTSQYLCASSELGTGGSTGELFFGEGSRLTVL.